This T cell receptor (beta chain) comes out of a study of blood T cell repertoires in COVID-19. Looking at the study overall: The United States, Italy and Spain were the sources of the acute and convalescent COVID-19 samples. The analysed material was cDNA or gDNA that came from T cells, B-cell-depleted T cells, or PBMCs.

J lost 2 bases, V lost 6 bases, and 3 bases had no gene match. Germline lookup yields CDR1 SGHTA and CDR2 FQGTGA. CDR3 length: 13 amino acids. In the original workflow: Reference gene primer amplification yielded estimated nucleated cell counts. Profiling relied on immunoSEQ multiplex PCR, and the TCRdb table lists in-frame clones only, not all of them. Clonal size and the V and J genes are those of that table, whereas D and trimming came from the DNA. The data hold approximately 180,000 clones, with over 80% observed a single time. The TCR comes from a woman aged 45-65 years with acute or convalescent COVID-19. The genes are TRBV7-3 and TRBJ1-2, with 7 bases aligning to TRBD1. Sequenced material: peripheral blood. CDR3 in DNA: TGTGCCAGCAGTCCGGACAGGAACTATGGCTACACCTTC. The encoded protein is CASSPDRNYGYTF.